The source of this T cell receptor beta chain is a study of T cells in Graves' hyperthyroidism and ophthalmopathy. Looked up from germline, CDR1 is MDHEN and CDR2 is SYDVKM. There are 15 residues in the CDR3. Trimming took off 3 bases at V and 6 bases at J, with 17 bases between the two ends. The study excluded patients with uncontrolled infection, other autoimmune disease, pregnancy or lactation. Amplification targeted TCR beta CDR3 regions from RNA transcripts. The TCR CDR3 first-round RT-PCR relied on the HTBI primer set. A single record per CDR3 protein comes from TCRdb applying MiXCR to the multiplex PCR reads. The sample has more than 500,000 distinct CDR3 sequences, about 45% seen once.

This TCR was recovered from an adult woman with Graves' disease, either hyperthyroidism or ophthalmopathy (not recorded which). The sample consisted of peripheral blood or thyroid tissue (not recorded which). The chain carries TRBV28 and TRBJ1-2; D possibly corresponds to TRBD1 (5 bases). The CDR3, as DNA: TGTGCCAGCAGTTTGAGGGGTACCGGGGACGATGGCTACACCTTC. Protein: CASSLRGTGDDGYTF.